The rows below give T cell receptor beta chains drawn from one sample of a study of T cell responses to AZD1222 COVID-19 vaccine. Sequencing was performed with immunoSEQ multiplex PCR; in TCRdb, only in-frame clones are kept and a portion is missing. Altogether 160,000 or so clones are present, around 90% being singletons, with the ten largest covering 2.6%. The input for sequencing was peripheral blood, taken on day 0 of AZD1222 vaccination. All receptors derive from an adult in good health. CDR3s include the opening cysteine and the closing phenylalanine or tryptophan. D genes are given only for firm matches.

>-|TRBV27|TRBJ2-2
CASSWAGELFF
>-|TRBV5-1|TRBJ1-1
CASSPLGGLNTEAFF
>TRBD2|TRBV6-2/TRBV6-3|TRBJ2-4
CASSQPPGLAGVIAKNIQYF
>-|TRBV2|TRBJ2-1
CASRRQAYNEQFF
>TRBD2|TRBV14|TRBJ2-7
CASSQAAGGPSEQYF
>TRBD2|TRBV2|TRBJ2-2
CASSARSGRRAGELFF
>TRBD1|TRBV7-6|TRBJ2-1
CASSRTRDRGWDEQFF
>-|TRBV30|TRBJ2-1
CACYRYNEQFF
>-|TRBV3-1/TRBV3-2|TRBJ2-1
CASSQGEKGPLYNEQFF
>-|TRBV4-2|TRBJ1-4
CASSQEAGGTNEKLFF
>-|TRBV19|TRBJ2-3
CATSRAASTDTQYF
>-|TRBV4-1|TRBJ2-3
CASSQRGSGDIKQYF
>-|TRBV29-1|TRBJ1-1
CSVVGGFEAFF
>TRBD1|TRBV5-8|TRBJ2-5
CASSLLSQGLGETQYF
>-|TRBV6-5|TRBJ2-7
CASSGTPSYEQYF
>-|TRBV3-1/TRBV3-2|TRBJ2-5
CASSPGPMQTQYF
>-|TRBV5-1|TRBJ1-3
CASSLGTEFNPIYF
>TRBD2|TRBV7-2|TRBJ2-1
CASSSAAGGTDEQFF
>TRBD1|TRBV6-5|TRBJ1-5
CASRRDRGGNQPQHF
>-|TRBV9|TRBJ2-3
CASSVSSTDTQYF
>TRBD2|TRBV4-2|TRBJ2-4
CASSQVAGDIQYF
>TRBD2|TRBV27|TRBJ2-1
CASSLFLSGTSNEQFF
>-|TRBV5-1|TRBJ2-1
CASSLFSRSSYNEQFF
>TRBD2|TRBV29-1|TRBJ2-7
CSARTSGSYEQYF
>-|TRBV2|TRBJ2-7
CASRDNEQYF
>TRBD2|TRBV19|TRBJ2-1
CASSIDRASGVYNEQFF
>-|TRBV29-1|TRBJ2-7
CSVLGHSLREQYF
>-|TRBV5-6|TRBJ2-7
CASSTGTRLYEQYF
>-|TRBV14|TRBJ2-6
CASSRETGYSGANVLTF
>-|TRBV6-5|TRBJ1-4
CASSPGSSPGKLFF
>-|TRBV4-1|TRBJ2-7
CASSQTESGTLEDEQYF
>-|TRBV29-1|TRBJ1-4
CSAPGEENEKLFF
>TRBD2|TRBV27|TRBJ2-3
CASSPRGSASGPDTQYF
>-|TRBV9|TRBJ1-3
CASSVAGSGNTIYF
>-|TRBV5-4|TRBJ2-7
CASSLAGSYEQYF
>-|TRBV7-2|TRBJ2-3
CASSLGTTSTDTQYF
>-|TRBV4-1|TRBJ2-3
CASSRLDPDTQYF
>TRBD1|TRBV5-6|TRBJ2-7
CASSLESLGQGLYEQYF
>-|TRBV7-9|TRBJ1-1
CASSAQRGTEAFF
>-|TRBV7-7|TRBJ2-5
CASSLAPANQETQYF
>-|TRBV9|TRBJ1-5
CASSVGPGRDQPQHF
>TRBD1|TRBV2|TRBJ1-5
CASRGGTVNQPQHF
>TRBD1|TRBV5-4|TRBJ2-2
CASSRDRGGLTGELFF
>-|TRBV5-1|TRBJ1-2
CASSLAQGANYGYTF
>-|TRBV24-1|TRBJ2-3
CATREGGRADTQYF
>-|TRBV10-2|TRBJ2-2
CASSESIAYHTGELFF
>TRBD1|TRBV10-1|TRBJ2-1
CASSAPGQLGHEQFF
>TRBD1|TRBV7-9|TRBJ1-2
CASSLGTGGEETF